This T cell receptor (beta chain) originates from a study of regulatory T cells in long-lasting Graves disease listed by TCRdb under 2021. Notes on the research overall: In the newly diagnosed Graves' disease group, patients had been taking antithyroid drugs for less than 3 months. The study was registered as a clinical trial and conducted in China. A total of about 33 samples were covered by TCR sequencing, comprising roughly 13 persistent and around 20 newly diagnosed Graves' disease patients. Peripheral blood TCR sequencing and RNA sequencing compared persistent Graves' disease patients with newly diagnosed Graves' disease patients.

The library was produced with multiplex PCR. Sequenced on an Illumina HiSeq 4000. iRepertoire HTBI primers and Arm-PCR amplification of CDR3 regions were used to construct TCR beta libraries. Before sequencing, the PCR products underwent gel purification. The original pipeline was this. A total of around 59 TRBV and 14 TRBJ segments were identified across samples and were used for gene usage analysis of CDR3 amino acid clonotypes. Filtered high-quality paired reads were merged into contigs using COPE and FqMerger. BLAST was used to align contigs to IMGT TRBV, TRBD and TRBJ reference genes, and CDR3 was defined according to IMGT. Clonotypes above 0.1% frequency were classified as highly expanded clones. Shannon entropy served as the measure of repertoire diversity, while the Gini coefficient captured V-J evenness. Public clonotypes were defined as clonotypes shared by more than one individual. TCRdb reprocessed the public reads (quality trimming at Q25 with fastp, clone calling with MiXCR) and kept in-frame beta chains. Each entry merges the rows of one CDR3 protein and shows their most common DNA and genes. The V and J calls reflect TCRdb's pipeline rather than the authors' work. The sample includes about 530,000 distinct CDR3 sequences, with around 16% observed a single time. The ten largest account for around 25% of the sample.

Including cysteine and phenylalanine, the CDR3 has 13 amino acids. Only the CDR3 part of the read is kept: 39 bases, read in frame from the first base. Trimming removed 4 bases from V and 4 bases from J, leaving 10 bases between the germline ends. CDR1 and CDR2 were assigned from the germline V gene (reference sequence) as LGHDT and YNNKEL. Study-wide findings and limitations: Sequencing and analysis were limited to the TCR beta chain. Preferential use of TRBV28, TRBJ1-2 and TRBJ2-5 was observed in persistent disease, whereas TRBV20-1 and TRBJ2-1 were favored in newly diagnosed disease. Compared with newly diagnosed patients, persistent Graves' disease patients had lower TCR Shannon entropy and fewer highly expanded clones, which suggests clonal expansion. Because the primary lesion, thyroid tissue, could not be accessed, the study looked at peripheral blood alone. Patients with persistent disease shared more public clonotypes (approximately 2,500) than newly diagnosed patients did (approximately 970). As a limitation, the authors acknowledged that the small sample size may reduce accuracy.

The sample's time point label is to be understood as: newly diagnosed GD, antithyroid drugs for less than 3 months. For both TCR sequencing and RNA sequencing, RNA was extracted from PBMCs in TRIzol. The diagnosis of Graves' disease was made according to American Thyroid Association guidelines. Patients were recruited from an endocrinology department in Xi'an, China. Each patient gave 9 to 10 milliliters of peripheral blood, collected in an EDTA anticoagulant tube. Ficoll Paque Plus density gradient separation was used to isolate PBMCs, and no further T cell sorting was done. An Agilent 2100 Bioanalyzer and agarose gel were used to check RNA quality, and a NanoDrop 2000 was used to measure RNA concentration. Ten or more counts support this clonotype. The antigen it binds to is not known. Base qualities are not recorded, but no much larger clone differs from it by a single base. The data were also submitted as part of a second study, on T cells in Graves' hyperthyroidism and ophthalmopathy. The second study also describes: Stable Graves' hyperthyroidism was defined as no progression to ophthalmopathy during 18 months of follow-up. Hyperthyroidism patients were aged 18 to 65 years and newly diagnosed, with disease duration of less than 2 months. Exclusion was applied to patients with uncontrolled infections, other autoimmune diseases, pregnancy or lactation. Diagnoses were based on clinical symptoms, serum thyroxine and TRAb, thyroid ultrasound and orbital computed tomography. The first round of RT-PCR for the TCR CDR3 was performed with the HTBI primer set and the Qiagen OneStep RT-PCR kit. Most expanded thyroid clonotypes (frequency above 0.001) were also detected in blood, suggesting blood repertoires may reflect thyroid immune responses. A 13 V-J signature model separated ophthalmopathy from stable hyperthyroidism, with about 90% sensitivity and roughly 84% specificity in cross-validation and 80%/75% in testing. During validation, the model predicted progression to ophthalmopathy a median of around 6 months ahead of onset, with more than 60% sensitivity and 72.22% specificity. A discovery cohort of approximately 100 patients, roughly 40 with Graves' ophthalmopathy and about 58 with stable Graves' hyperthyroidism, was used to find distinguishing TCR V-J signatures. Prospective prediction of ophthalmopathy was tested in an independent validation cohort of 18 to 20 hyperthyroidism patients and 15 to 17 patients who later progressed to ophthalmopathy. The 75 to 100 discovery patients were randomly divided into training and test sets at a 7:3 ratio. The study also compared thyroid tissue and blood T-cell repertoires from a handful of Graves' hyperthyroidism patients. Following sampling, methimazole starting at 30 mg daily was given to hyperthyroidism patients, and high-dose intravenous methylprednisolone was given to ophthalmopathy patients. The libraries were constructed in a second round of multiplex PCR and then size-selected and purified. Sequencing of the libraries was done on an Illumina HiSeq2000 using paired-end 100 bp reads. Raw data were processed with SOAPnuke, discarding reads with adapters, uncalled bases, mean Phred below 15, or no exact constant-primer or identifier match. COPE v1.2.5 was used to merge high-quality paired reads, and clonotypes were defined as unique nucleotide sequences. Clonotypes were aligned to IMGT TRBV, TRBD and TRBJ reference segments using MiTCR v1.1. Analysis was restricted to V-J combinations with a frequency above 0.0001, which covered 98% to 99.2% of repertoires. The TCS score was defined as the ratio of F50 (clonal expansion) to E x V (chaos), calculated using BLOSUM62-based TCRdist between CDR3 peptides within each V-J. Welch's t-statistics and random forest reduced fewer than 600 V-J features to 13, which were used in a naive Bayes classifier (R e1071). Sample size was not statistically predetermined, and investigators were not blinded to group allocation. The paper describes TCR Vbeta CDR3 sequencing of 140 or so peripheral blood samples, made up of roughly 45 ophthalmopathy patients, roughly 75 hyperthyroidism patients and some 17 progressor patients.

The sequence is built from TRBV3-1 and TRBJ1-1; the D segment cannot be called with confidence. The source material was peripheral blood mononuclear cells (PBMCs), sampled at new diagnosis, from a patient treated with antithyroid drugs. This clonotype was sampled from a woman aged 40-65 years with Graves disease. Donor details come from another sample of the same person, matched by shared clones. The CDR3 region has the sequence CASSPFGVTEAFF. The DNA reads as follows: TGTGCCAGCAGCCCCTTCGGGGTCACTGAAGCTTTCTTT.